Each of the 8 T cell receptor beta chains below was sequenced from the same sample in a study of cytomegalovirus exposure and HLA in healthy donors. With 60 Vbeta and 13 Jbeta primers, the PCR was carried out. The table came from immunoSEQ multiplex PCR; TCRdb's copy has only in-frame clones and leaves some out. The profile shows over 75,000 clones, 84% of them singletons. Specimen: PBMCs. These receptors originate from a woman aged 18-29 years in good health and CMV-seropositive.

This clone appeared a few times. The CDR3 spells CASIRTGTSEAFF. CDR3 DNA sequence: TGTGCCAGCATCAGGACAGGGACTTCTGAAGCTTTCTTT. The rearrangement joins TRBV6-6 to TRBJ1-1; 8 nucleotides agree with TRBD1. The germline gives CDR1 MNHNY, CDR2 SVGAGI (reference sequence). The CDR3 consists of 13 residues. The V gene end was trimmed by 7 bases and the J gene end by 6 bases; junction bases not matched to a gene: 7.

The chain couples TRBV25-1 to TRBJ2-3; D perhaps matches TRBD1 (5 bases). Trimming pared 6 bases from V and 5 bases from J, leaving 15 bases between. Germline CDR1 reads MGHDK; CDR2 reads SYGVNS. The CDR3 runs to 14 residues. The DNA for the CDR3 is TGTGCCAGCAGCGCGCCAGGGCAGGTAGATACGCAGTATTTT. Amino acids: CASSAPGQVDTQYF. Variable domain in full (rest from reference TRBV25-1 and TRBJ2-3): EADIYQTPRYLVIGTGKKITLECSQTMGHDKMYWYQQDPGMELHLIHYSYGVNSTEKGDLSSESTVSRIRTEHFPLTLESARPSHTSQYLCASSAPGQVDTQYFGPGTRLTVL.

The V gene is TRBV21-1, the J gene TRBJ2-7; the table's D call of TRBD2 was not tested on the DNA. TRBV21-1 is listed as a pseudogene. The CDR3 is 14 amino acids. The CDR3 DNA is TGTGCCAGCAGCATACCGGGAACACCTTACGAGCAGTACTTC. Its translation is CASSIPGTPYEQYF.

This rearrangement joins TRBV6-5 to TRBJ2-7; 10 bases line up with TRBD2. The CDR3 extends over 15 amino acids. CDR1 and CDR2 from the germline V gene are MNHEY and SVGAGI. The ends lost 6 bases at V and 5 bases at J; junction bases unmatched: 10. The CDR3 region has the DNA TGTGCCAGCAGGGTACAGGGACTAGCGATTCACGAGCAGTACTTC. Its protein product is CASRVQGLAIHEQYF.

This rearrangement joins TRBV4-1 to TRBJ2-7, with 7 bases fitting TRBD2. J gave up 3 bases and V 6 bases, and 20 bases lay outside the gene matches. The CDR3 totals 18 residues. Germline CDR1 reads MGHRA; CDR2 reads YSYEKL. The DNA for the CDR3 is TGCGCCAGCAGTCCAGCGGGATTTGGGCTAGTCTACGTCTACGAGCAGTACTTC. It yields the protein CASSPAGFGLVYVYEQYF.

The V call is TRBV9, the J call TRBJ1-4; TRBD1 matches at 7 bases. The germline gives CDR1 SGDLS, CDR2 YYNGEE. J gave up 5 bases and V 3 bases, and 10 bases lay outside the gene matches. There are 16 residues in the CDR3. Here the CDR3 DNA reads TGTGCCAGCAGCGGAGAAACCGGGACAGTCAATGAAAAACTGTTTTTT. It codes for CASSGETGTVNEKLFF.

The chain employs TRBV28 and TRBJ2-7; D call uncertain. The CDR3 is made up of 16 amino acids. CDR1 MDHEN and CDR2 SYDVKM come from the germline V gene. Deletions cut 7 bases from V and 2 bases from J, with 21 bases between. CDR3 DNA: TGTGCCAGCAAAGTAGCTGGCGGAGAGTTCCCCTACGAGCAGTACTTC. It translates to CASKVAGGEFPYEQYF. The entire variable domain, with the rest obtained from reference TRBV28 and TRBJ2-7, is as follows: DVKVTQSSRYLVKRTGEKVFLECVQDMDHENMFWYRQDPGLGLRLIYFSYDVKMKEKGDIPEGYSVSREKKERFSLILESASTNQTSMYLCASKVAGGEFPYEQYFGPGTRLTVT.

The chain couples TRBV7-2 to TRBJ1-5; weak D call: TRBD1 (5 bases). This CDR3 region has 15 residues. Germline V lookup: CDR1 SGHTA, CDR2 FQGNSA. V was pared by 1 base and J by 7 bases, with 14 bases between. This chain's CDR3 is CASSLGSGRGQPQHF. The CDR3, as DNA: TGTGCCAGCAGCTTAGGGTCAGGGCGCGGACAGCCCCAGCATTTT.